This T cell receptor beta chain stems from a study of HIV-infected children after antiretroviral therapy interruption. Study-level information: Interruption-arm samples span weeks 0, 12, interruption end (24 or 48), and about 3 years post-study. Broader study findings: The Gini coefficient of naive CD4+ repertoires rose, returning to baseline by 3 years.

This clonotype appeared many times. Its antigen remains unknown. A 3' RACE protocol on RNA, with unique molecular identifiers, produced the TCR library. TCRdb re-called the 3' RACE reads with MiXCR, one entry per CDR3 protein. The table includes under 50,000 distinct CDR3 sequences, approximately 4% detected once. Treatment meaning: PENTA 11 planned treatment interruption arm or continuous ART arm. At least 24 weeks of at least three-drug ART, in children 2 to 15 years. J gave up 1 base and V 5 bases, and 8 bases lay outside the gene matches. The germline V gene has CDR1 SEHNR and CDR2 FQNEAQ (reference sequence). The CDR3 length is 15 residues.

The receptor's source is a pool of human donors with HIV. This chain joins TRBV7-9 and TRBJ2-7, with 7 bases identical to TRBD1. This sample comprised CD45RA+ CD4+ T cells from PBMCs, pooled from several time points, obtained from a donor given antiretroviral therapy, either interrupted or continuous. As for subset: naive CD4+ CD45RA+ CD45RO- T cells. DNA for the CDR3: TGTGCCAGCAGCGAGATCCCGGGACAGTCCTACGAGCAGTACTTC. This gives the protein CASSEIPGQSYEQYF. Full variable domain (rest looked up from reference TRBV7-9 and TRBJ2-7): DTGVSQNPRHKITKRGQNVTFRCDPISEHNRLYWYRQTLGQGPEFLTYFQNEAQLEKSRLLSDRFSAERPKGSFSTLEIQRTEQGDSAMYLCASSEIPGQSYEQYFGPGTRLTVT.